This T cell receptor (beta chain) was documented in a study of blood T cell repertoires in COVID-19. Overall study: Nucleic acid was either cDNA or gDNA, and it came from T cells, B-cell-depleted T cells, or PBMCs.

Authors' processing steps: Amplification from reference gene primers served as the basis for estimated nucleated cell counts. The assay was immunoSEQ multiplex PCR, and TCRdb's table has in-frame clones only and misses some. V, J and clone size were drawn from that table, and D and trimming were deduced from the DNA. The sample yields 280,000 or so clones, approximately 88% seen once. Germline V gives CDR1 SQVTM, CDR2 ANQGSEA. Trimming removed 4 bases from V and 7 bases from J, with 11 bases in between. The CDR3 runs to 12 residues. Cohort 3 donors were reported recovered after two negative PCRs, clearance, or symptom resolution.

This chain links TRBV29-1 with TRBJ2-1; weak D call: TRBD2 (6 bases). The sequenced material came from PBMCs or T cells enriched from blood (not recorded which). The receptor was derived from a woman in her thirties or forties who had recovered from COVID-19. The chain's CDR3 is CSVVGLKNEQFF. CDR3 in DNA: TGCAGCGTTGTGGGACTCAAAAATGAGCAGTTCTTC.